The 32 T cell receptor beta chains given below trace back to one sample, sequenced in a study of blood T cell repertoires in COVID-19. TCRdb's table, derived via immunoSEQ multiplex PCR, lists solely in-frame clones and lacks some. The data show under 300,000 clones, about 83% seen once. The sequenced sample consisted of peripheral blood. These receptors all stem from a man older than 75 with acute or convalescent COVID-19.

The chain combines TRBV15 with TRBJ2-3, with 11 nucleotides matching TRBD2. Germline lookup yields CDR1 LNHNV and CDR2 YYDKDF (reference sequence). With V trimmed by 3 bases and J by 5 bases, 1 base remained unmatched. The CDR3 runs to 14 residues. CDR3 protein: CATSSGTSGDTQYF. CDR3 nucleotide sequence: TGTGCCACCAGCAGCGGGACTAGCGGAGATACGCAGTATTTT.

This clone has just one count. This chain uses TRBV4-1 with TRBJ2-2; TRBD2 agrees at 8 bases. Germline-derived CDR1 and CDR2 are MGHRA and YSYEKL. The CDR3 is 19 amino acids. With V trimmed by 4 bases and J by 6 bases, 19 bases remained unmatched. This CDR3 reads CASSRGSSGVLVGAGELFF. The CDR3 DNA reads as TGCGCCAGCAGCCGCGGGAGTAGCGGGGTCCTCGTGGGAGCCGGGGAGCTGTTTTTT.

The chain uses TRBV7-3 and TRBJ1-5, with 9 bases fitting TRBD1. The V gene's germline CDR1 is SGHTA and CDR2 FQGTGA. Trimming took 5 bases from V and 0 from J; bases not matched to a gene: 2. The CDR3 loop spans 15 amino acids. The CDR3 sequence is CASSQDRGSNQPQHF. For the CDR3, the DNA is TGTGCCAGCAGCCAGGACAGGGGTAGCAATCAGCCCCAGCATTTT.

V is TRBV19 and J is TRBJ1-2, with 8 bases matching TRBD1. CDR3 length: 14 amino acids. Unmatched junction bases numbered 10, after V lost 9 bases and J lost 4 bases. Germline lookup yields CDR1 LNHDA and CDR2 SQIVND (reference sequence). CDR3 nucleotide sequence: TGTGCCAGCCGCTCACAGGGGGGACTCTATGGCTACACCTTC. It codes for CASRSQGGLYGYTF.

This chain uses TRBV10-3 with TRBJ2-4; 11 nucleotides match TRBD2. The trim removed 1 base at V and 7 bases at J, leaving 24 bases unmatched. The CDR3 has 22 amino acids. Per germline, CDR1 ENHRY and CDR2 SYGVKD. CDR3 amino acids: CAISEYKLAGVRSKTVGNIQYF. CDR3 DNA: TGTGCCATCAGTGAGTATAAACTAGCGGGAGTCAGATCCAAAACGGTTGGGAACATTCAGTACTTC.

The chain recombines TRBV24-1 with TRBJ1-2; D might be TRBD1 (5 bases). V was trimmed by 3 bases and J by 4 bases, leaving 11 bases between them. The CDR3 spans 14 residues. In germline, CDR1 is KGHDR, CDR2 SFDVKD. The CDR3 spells CATSDDDRFYGYTF. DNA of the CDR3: TGTGCCACCAGTGATGACGACAGATTCTATGGCTACACCTTC.

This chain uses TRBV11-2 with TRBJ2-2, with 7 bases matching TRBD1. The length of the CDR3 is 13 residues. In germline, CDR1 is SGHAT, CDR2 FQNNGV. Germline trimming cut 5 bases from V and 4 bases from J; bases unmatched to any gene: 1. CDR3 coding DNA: TGTGCCAGCAGCCGGGACAGCACCGGGGAGCTGTTTTTT. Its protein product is CASSRDSTGELFF.

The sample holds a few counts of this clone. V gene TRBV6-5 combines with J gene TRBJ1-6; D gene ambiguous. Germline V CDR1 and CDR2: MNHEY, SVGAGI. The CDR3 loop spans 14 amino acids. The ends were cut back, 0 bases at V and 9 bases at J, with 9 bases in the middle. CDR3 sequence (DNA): TGTGCCAGCAGTTACTCGACGGAGAGTTCACCCCTCCACTTT. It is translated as CASSYSTESSPLHF.

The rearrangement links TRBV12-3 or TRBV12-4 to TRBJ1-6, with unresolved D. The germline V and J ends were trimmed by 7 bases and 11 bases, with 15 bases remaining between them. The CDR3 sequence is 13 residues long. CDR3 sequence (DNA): TGTGCCAGCACCATAAATGAGGGTGCACCCCTCCACTTT. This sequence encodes CASTINEGAPLHF.

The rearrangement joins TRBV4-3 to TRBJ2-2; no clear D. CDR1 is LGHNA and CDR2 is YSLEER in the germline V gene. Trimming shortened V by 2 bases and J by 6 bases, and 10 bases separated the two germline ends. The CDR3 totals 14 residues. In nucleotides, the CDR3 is TGCGCCAGCAGCCAATTAGCCTATTCCGGGGAGCTGTTTTTT. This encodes CASSQLAYSGELFF.

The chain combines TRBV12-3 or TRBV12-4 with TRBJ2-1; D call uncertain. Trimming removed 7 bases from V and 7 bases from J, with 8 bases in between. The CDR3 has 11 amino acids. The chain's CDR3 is CASTYYNEQFF. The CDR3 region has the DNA TGTGCCAGCACCTACTATAATGAGCAGTTCTTC.

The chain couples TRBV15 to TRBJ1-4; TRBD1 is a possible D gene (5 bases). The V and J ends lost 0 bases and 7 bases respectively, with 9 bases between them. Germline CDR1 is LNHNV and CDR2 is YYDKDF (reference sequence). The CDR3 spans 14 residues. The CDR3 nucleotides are TGTGCCACCAGCAGAGAAACAGGCGCTGAAAAACTGTTTTTT. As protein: CATSRETGAEKLFF.

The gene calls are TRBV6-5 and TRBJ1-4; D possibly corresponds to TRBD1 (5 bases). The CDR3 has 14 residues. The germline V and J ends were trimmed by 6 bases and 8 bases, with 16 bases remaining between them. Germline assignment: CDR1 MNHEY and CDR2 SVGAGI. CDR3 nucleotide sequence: TGTGCCAGCAGAGCCGGGCCCCAGGGCGAAAAACTGTTTTTT. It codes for CASRAGPQGEKLFF.

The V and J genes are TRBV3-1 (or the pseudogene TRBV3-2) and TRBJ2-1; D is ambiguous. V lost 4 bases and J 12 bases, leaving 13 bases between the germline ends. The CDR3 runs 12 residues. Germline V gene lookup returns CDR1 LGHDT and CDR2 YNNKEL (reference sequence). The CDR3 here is CASSLLTEPQFF. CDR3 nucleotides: TGTGCCAGCAGCCTTTTGACTGAGCCGCAGTTCTTC.

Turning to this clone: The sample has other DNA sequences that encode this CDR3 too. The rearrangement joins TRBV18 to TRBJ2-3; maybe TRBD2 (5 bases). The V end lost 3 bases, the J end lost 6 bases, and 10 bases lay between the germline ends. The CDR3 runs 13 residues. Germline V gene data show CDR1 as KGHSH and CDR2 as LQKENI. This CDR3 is CASSPSGSDTQYF. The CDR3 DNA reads TGTGCCAGCTCACCTTCGGGATCTGATACGCAGTATTTT.

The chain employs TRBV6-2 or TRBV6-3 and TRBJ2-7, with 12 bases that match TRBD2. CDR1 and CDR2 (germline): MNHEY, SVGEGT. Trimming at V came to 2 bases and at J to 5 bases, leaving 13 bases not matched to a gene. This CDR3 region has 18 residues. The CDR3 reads CASSYENGLAGKRDEQYF. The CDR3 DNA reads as TGTGCCAGCAGTTACGAAAACGGACTAGCGGGGAAGAGGGACGAGCAGTACTTC.

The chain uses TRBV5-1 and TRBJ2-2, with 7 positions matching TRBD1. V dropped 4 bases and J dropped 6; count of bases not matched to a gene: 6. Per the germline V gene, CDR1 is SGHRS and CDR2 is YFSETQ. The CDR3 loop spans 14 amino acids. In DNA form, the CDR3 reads TGCGCCAGCAGCCCTGGCACAGGGGCCGGGGAGCTGTTTTTT. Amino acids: CASSPGTGAGELFF.

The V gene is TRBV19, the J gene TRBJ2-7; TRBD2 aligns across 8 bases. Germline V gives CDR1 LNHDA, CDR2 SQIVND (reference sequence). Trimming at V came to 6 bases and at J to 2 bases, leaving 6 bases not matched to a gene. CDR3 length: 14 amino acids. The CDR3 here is CASSHPGGPYEQYF. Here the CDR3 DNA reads TGTGCCAGTAGCCATCCGGGGGGGCCCTACGAGCAGTACTTC. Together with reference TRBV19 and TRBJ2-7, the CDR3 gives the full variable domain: DGGITQSPKYLFRKEGQNVTLSCEQNLNHDAMYWYRQDPGQGLRLIYYSQIVNDFQKGDIAEGYSVSREKKESFPLTVTSAQKNPTAFYLCASSHPGGPYEQYFGPGTRLTVT.

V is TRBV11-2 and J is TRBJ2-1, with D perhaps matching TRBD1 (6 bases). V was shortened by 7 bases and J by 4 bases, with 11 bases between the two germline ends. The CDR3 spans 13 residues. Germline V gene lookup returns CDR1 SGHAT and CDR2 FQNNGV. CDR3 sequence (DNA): TGTGCCAGCACCCTGACAGGATACAATGAGCAGTTCTTC. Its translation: CASTLTGYNEQFF.

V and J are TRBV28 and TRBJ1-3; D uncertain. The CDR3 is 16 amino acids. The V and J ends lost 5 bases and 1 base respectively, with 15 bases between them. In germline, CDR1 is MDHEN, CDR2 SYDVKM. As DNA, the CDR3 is TGTGCCAGCAGTGCCCCGGGGTGGGCTTCTGGAAACACCATATATTTT. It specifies CASSAPGWASGNTIYF.

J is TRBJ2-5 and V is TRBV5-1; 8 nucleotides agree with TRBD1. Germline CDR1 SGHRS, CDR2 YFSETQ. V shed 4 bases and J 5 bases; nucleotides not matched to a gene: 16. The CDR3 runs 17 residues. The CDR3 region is CASSPGRGRGLGETQYF. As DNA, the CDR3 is TGCGCCAGCAGCCCCGGAAGGGGCAGGGGGCTTGGGGAGACCCAGTACTTC.

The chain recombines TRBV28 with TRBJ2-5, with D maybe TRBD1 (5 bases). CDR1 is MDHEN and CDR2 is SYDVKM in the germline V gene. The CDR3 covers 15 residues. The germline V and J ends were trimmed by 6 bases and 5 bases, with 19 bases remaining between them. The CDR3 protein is CASSRPRQQWETQYF. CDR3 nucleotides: TGTGCCAGCAGCCGCCCGAGACAGCAGTGGGAGACCCAGTACTTC.

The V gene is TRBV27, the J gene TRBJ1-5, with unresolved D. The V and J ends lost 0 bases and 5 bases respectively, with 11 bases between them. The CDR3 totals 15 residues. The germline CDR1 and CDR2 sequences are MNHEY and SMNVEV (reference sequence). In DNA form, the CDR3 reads TGTGCCAGCAGTTTATCGTCCGTAGCCTATCAGCCCCAGCATTTT. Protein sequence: CASSLSSVAYQPQHF.

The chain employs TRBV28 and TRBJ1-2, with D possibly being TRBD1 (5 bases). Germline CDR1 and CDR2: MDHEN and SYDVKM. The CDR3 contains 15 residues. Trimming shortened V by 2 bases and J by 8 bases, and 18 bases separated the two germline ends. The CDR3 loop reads CASSLDLGRVSGYTF. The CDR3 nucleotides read TGTGCCAGCAGTTTAGACCTGGGCAGGGTGTCCGGCTACACCTTC.

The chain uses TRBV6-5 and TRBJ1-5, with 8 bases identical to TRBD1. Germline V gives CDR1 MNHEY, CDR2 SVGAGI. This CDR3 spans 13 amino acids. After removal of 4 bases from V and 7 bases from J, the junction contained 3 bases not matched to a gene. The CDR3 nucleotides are TGTGCCAGCAGTTCGACAGGGGTCCAGCCCCAGCATTTT. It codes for CASSSTGVQPQHF.

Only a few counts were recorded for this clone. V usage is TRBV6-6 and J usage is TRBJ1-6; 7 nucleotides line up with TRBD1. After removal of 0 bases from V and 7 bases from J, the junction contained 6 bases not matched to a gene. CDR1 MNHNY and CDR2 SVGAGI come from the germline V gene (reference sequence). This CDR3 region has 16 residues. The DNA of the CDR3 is TGTGCCAGCAGTTACTCGGCAGGGGGGATGAATTCACCCCTCCACTTT. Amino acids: CASSYSAGGMNSPLHF.

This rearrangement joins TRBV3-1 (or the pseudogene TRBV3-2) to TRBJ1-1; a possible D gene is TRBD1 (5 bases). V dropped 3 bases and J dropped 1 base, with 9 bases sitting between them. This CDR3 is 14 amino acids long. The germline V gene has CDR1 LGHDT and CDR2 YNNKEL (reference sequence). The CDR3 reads CASSHIQGNTEAFF. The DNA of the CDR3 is TGTGCCAGCAGCCACATCCAGGGGAACACTGAAGCTTTCTTT.

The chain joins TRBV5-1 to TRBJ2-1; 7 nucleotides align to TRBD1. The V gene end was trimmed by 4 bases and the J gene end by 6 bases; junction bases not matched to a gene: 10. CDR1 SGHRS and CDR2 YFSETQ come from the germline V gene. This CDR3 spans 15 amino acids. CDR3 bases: TGCGCCAGCAGCCCTCAACAGGGGAACTTCAATGAGCAGTTCTTC. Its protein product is CASSPQQGNFNEQFF.

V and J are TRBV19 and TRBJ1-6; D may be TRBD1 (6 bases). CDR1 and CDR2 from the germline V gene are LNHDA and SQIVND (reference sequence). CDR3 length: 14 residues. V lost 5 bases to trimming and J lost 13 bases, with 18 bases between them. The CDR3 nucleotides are TGTGCCAGTAGTCGGACAGACGGATGGTTTCCCCTCCACTTT. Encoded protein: CASSRTDGWFPLHF.

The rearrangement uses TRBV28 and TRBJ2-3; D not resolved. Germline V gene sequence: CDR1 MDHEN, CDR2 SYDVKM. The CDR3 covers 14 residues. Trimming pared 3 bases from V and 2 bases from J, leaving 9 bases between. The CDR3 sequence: CASSLGRYTDTQYF. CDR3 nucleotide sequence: TGTGCCAGCAGTTTGGGCAGATACACAGATACGCAGTATTTT.

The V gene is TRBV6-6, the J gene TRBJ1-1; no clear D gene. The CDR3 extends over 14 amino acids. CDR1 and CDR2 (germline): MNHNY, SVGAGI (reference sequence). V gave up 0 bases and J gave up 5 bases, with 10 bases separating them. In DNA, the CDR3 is TGTGCCAGCAGTTACTCGTCGACGGGAACTGAAGCTTTCTTT. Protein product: CASSYSSTGTEAFF.

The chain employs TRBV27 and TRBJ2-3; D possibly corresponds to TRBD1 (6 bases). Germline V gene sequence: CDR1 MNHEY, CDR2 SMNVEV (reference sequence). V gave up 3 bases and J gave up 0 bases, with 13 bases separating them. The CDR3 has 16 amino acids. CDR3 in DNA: TGTGCCAGCAGTTTCAAACAGGGAGCTAGCACAGATACGCAGTATTTT. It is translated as CASSFKQGASTDTQYF.